The clone carrying this T cell receptor beta chain showed up many times. The data were taken from a study of neurological immune-mediated disorders. Via MiXCR, TCRdb re-called the 5' RACE reads, giving one row per CDR3 protein. The table shows tens of thousands of distinct CDR3 sequences, with 5.2% occurring only once. The germline V gene has CDR1 SQVTM and CDR2 ANQGSEA. CDR3 length: 12 residues. Trimming removed 7 bases at V and 7 bases at J, with 16 bases between. The chain uses TRBV29-1 and TRBJ1-2; tentative D call: TRBD1 (6 bases). The receptor's source is a man between 18 and 35 years old with multiple sclerosis. Sequenced input: PBMCs. The CDR3 DNA follows: TGCAGCGGGGGCGGGGGCAGGTTTGGCTACACCTTC. Amino acid sequence: CSGGGGRFGYTF. The entire variable domain, with the rest obtained from reference TRBV29-1 and TRBJ1-2, is as follows: SAVISQKPSRDICQRGTSLTIQCQVDSQVTMMFWYRQQPGQSLTLIATANQGSEATYESGFVIDKFPISRPNLTFSTLTVSNMSPEDSSIYLCSGGGGRFGYTFGSGTRLTVV.